This T cell receptor beta chain derives from a study of T-cell reconstitution after alpha-beta-depleted transplantation in children. A library of TCRbeta sequences, prepared with unique molecular identifiers, was generated. TCRdb re-derived calls from the PCR reads in MiXCR, one entry per CDR3 protein. The data hold approximately 220,000 distinct CDR3 sequences, with approximately 17% observed a single time. Material: PBMCs, mostly from graft donor cells, obtained 360 days after TCRalphabeta/CD19-depleted stem cell transplant. The receptor was isolated from a male patient between 2 and 15 years old who had a stem cell transplant for acute lymphoblastic leukemia, so the T cells may come from the graft donor.

The CDR3 sequence: CASTQEGLDEQFF. The CDR3 DNA follows: TGTGCCAGCACCCAAGAGGGCCTCGATGAGCAGTTCTTC. The chain carries TRBV7-6 and TRBJ2-1; D might be TRBD2 (5 bases). V lost 7 bases to trimming and J lost 8 bases, with 15 bases between them. In germline, CDR1 is SGHVS, CDR2 FNYEAQ. The CDR3 runs 13 residues. Combining the CDR3 with reference TRBV7-6 and TRBJ2-1 gives the whole variable domain GAGVSQSPRYKVTKRGQDVALRCDPISGHVSLYWYRQALGQGPEFLTYFNYEAQQDKSGLPNDRFSAERPEGSISTLTIQRTEQRDSAMYRCASTQEGLDEQFFGPGTRLTVL.